The 29 T cell receptor beta chains given below trace back to one sample, sequenced in a study of shared clonotypes between healthy human individuals. Selected positively for CCR7 and CD45RO-negative, naive CD8 cells excluded terminally differentiated effector memory CD45RA+ cells. Produced via immunoSEQ multiplex PCR; TCRdb's table is partial and in-frame only. In the table there are 2 million or so clones, about 94% of which are singletons. Specimen: naive CD8+ T cells sorted from blood. The receptors derive from a man aged 18-30 years in good health.

The DNA of the CDR3 is TGTGCCAGCAGTGAAATAGGCGAGACCCAGTACTTC. It translates to CASSEIGETQYF. V gene TRBV25-1 combines with J gene TRBJ2-5; D gene ambiguous. V was clipped by 2 bases and J by 5 bases, with 6 bases between them. The CDR3 loop spans 12 amino acids. In germline, CDR1 is MGHDK, CDR2 SYGVNS.

As concerns this clone: The identical CDR3 is also encoded by other nucleotide sequences in the sample. This sequence joins TRBV5-1 and TRBJ2-1, with D hard to call. This CDR3 has 14 amino acids. Germline V gene data show CDR1 as SGHRS and CDR2 as YFSETQ. The ends were cut back, 0 bases at V and 4 bases at J, with 8 bases in the middle. Here the CDR3 reads CASSLGVGYNEQFF. CDR3 DNA sequence: TGCGCCAGCAGCTTGGGGGTCGGATACAATGAGCAGTTCTTC.

The rearrangement joins TRBV9 to TRBJ2-2; D gene unclear. Trimming pared 4 bases from V and 7 bases from J, leaving 14 bases between. The CDR3 has 14 residues. The germline CDR1 and CDR2 sequences are SGDLS and YYNGEE. The CDR3 DNA is TGTGCCAGCAGCTCGGGCCCCGGTAACGGGGAGCTGTTTTTT. This translates into CASSSGPGNGELFF.

The chain couples TRBV10-3 to TRBJ2-1; 8 positions agree with TRBD2. CDR1 is ENHRY and CDR2 is SYGVKD in the germline V gene. The CDR3 covers 19 residues. Trimming removed 0 bases from V and 0 bases from J; junction bases left unmatched: 10. The CDR3 DNA is TGTGCCATCAGTGAGTCCGTACTAGCGGAATCGAGCTCCTACAATGAGCAGTTCTTC. Its protein is CAISESVLAESSSYNEQFF.

This clone was counted a single time. J is TRBJ1-1 and V is TRBV4-1; D possibly corresponds to TRBD1 (6 bases). The CDR3 loop spans 13 amino acids. Between the trimmed V and J ends, which lost 1 base and 8 bases, there was a span of 11 bases. Looked up from germline, CDR1 is MGHRA and CDR2 is YSYEKL. The CDR3 bases are TGCGCCAGCAGCCAAGGGGGGACATGGGAAGCTTTCTTT. This translates into CASSQGGTWEAFF.

J is TRBJ2-7 and V is TRBV5-6; D possibly corresponds to TRBD2 (6 bases). This CDR3 spans 12 amino acids. V dropped 3 bases and J dropped 6 bases, with 10 bases sitting between them. From germline, CDR1 is SGHDT and CDR2 YYEEEE. The CDR3 DNA sequence: TGTGCCAGCAGCTCGGGCGGGGCCGAGCAGTACTTC. It specifies CASSSGGAEQYF.

V usage is TRBV13 and J usage is TRBJ2-7, with D hard to call. CDR1 is PRHDT, CDR2 FYEKMQ, per germline (reference sequence). The CDR3 covers 13 residues. Trimming left V 4 bases short and J 2 bases short, with 9 bases between. Here the CDR3 reads CASSSVRPYEQYF. The CDR3 DNA reads TGTGCCAGCAGCTCGGTCCGACCCTACGAGCAGTACTTC.

The chain is built from TRBV9 and TRBJ2-5; possible D gene TRBD1, 5 bases. CDR1 is SGDLS and CDR2 is YYNGEE in the germline V gene. Trimming stripped 0 bases from V and 2 bases from J, with 20 bases between. This CDR3 spans 18 amino acids. CDR3 sequence: CASSVEGAWGTSQETQYF. The DNA of the CDR3 is TGTGCCAGCAGCGTAGAAGGGGCTTGGGGAACTTCTCAAGAGACCCAGTACTTC.

Comments on this clone: The identical CDR3 is also encoded by other nucleotide sequences in the sample. This sequence joins TRBV19 and TRBJ2-7, with 7 bases lining up with TRBD2. J was trimmed by 2 bases and V by 5 bases; bases with no gene match: 3. The CDR3 covers 13 residues. Germline CDR1 is LNHDA and CDR2 is SQIVND (reference sequence). CDR3 sequence (DNA): TGTGCCAGTAGTCCAGCGGGACCCTACGAGCAGTACTTC. As protein: CASSPAGPYEQYF.

The chain carries TRBV29-1 and TRBJ1-1; D gene uncertain. CDR1 and CDR2 (germline): SQVTM, ANQGSEA. V shed 3 bases and J shed 4 bases, with 9 bases lying between them. The CDR3 loop spans 12 amino acids. In nucleotides, the CDR3 is TGCAGCGTTGACCTATGGGGCACTGAAGCTTTCTTT. Its protein product is CSVDLWGTEAFF.

The genes are TRBV7-6 and TRBJ2-7; possible D gene TRBD2, 5 bases. This CDR3 spans 13 amino acids. Germline loops: CDR1 SGHVS, CDR2 FNYEAQ. V gave up 5 bases and J gave up 6 bases, with 14 bases separating them. The DNA for the CDR3 is TGTGCCAGCAGCCAAGGAGAGGGAAGCGAGCAGTACTTC. Protein sequence: CASSQGEGSEQYF.

The chain carries TRBV2 and TRBJ1-1; D ambiguous. The CDR3 spans 12 residues. Germline V gene sequence: CDR1 SNHLY, CDR2 FYNNEI. The V and J ends lost 7 bases and 2 bases respectively, with 8 bases between them. In DNA, the CDR3 is TGTGCCAGCAAGAGGCGAAACACTGAAGCTTTCTTT. It codes for CASKRRNTEAFF.

V usage is TRBV27 and J usage is TRBJ1-6; TRBD1 matches at 9 bases. CDR1 and CDR2 (germline): MNHEY, SMNVEV (reference sequence). The CDR3 runs to 14 residues. The V and J ends lost 7 bases and 7 bases, in that order; junction bases with no gene match: 5. CDR3 bases: TGTGCCAGCACCAACAGGGGGCACAATTCACCCCTCCACTTT. The encoded protein is CASTNRGHNSPLHF.

The chain has TRBV7-8 and TRBJ2-7; D is ambiguous. Between the trimmed V and J ends, which lost 5 bases and 6 bases, there was a span of 14 bases. The CDR3 length is 13 residues. The germline CDR1 and CDR2 sequences are SGHVS and FQNEAQ. The CDR3 bases are TGTGCCAGCAGCCCTGCGGTTCATCTCGAGCAGTACTTC. It is translated as CASSPAVHLEQYF.

In its sample, this clone was seen once. The rearrangement uses TRBV30 and TRBJ2-3; 7 bases fit TRBD2. The CDR3 runs to 16 residues. The germline CDR1 and CDR2 sequences are GTSNPN and SVGIG (reference sequence). V was pared by 3 bases and J by 4 bases, with 13 bases of the junction left unmatched. The CDR3 DNA reads as TGTGCCTGGAGCGCTCCTGGCCGGCGGGAGTCAGATACGCAGTATTTT. This sequence encodes CAWSAPGRRESDTQYF.

The genes are TRBV29-1 and TRBJ2-5, with D possibly called TRBD1 or TRBD2 (6 bases each). The DNA end lines up better with TRBJ2-7; the J call may be wrong. This CDR3 is 13 amino acids long. Germline loops: CDR1 SQVTM, CDR2 ANQGSEA. CDR3 region: CSVDGGQGYEQYF. DNA for the CDR3: TGCAGCGTTGACGGGGGTCAGGGGTACGAGCAGTACTTC.

The CDR3 bases are TGTGCCAGCAGCTGGGGACTAGCGGAGGGCGATGAGCAGTTCTTC. Protein product: CASSWGLAEGDEQFF. The rearrangement links TRBV5-6 to TRBJ2-1; 11 positions agree with TRBD2. Germline V gene sequence: CDR1 SGHDT, CDR2 YYEEEE. CDR3 length equals 15 residues. J lost 8 bases, V lost 3 bases, and 7 bases had no gene match.

The chain is built from TRBV19 and TRBJ1-1; D gene unclear. The germline V gene has CDR1 LNHDA and CDR2 SQIVND (reference sequence). V lost 3 bases and J 6 bases, leaving 11 bases between the germline ends. There are 13 residues in the CDR3. This CDR3 is CASSIVYPAEAFF. The CDR3 region has the DNA TGTGCCAGTAGTATTGTATACCCCGCTGAAGCTTTCTTT.

This chain joins TRBV27 and TRBJ2-3; no clear D gene. Per the germline V gene, CDR1 is MNHEY and CDR2 is SMNVEV (reference sequence). V lost 2 bases, J lost 5 bases, and 11 bases lay in between. The CDR3 length is 14 residues. The CDR3 protein is CASSLEPRLDTQYF. CDR3 DNA sequence: TGTGCCAGCAGTTTAGAGCCGAGGTTAGATACGCAGTATTTT.

The V call is TRBV7-6, the J call TRBJ2-7; D tentatively reads TRBD1 or TRBD2 (5 bases each). The V end lost 1 base, the J end lost 7 bases, and 17 bases lay between the germline ends. The CDR3 has 15 residues. Looked up from germline, CDR1 is SGHVS and CDR2 is FNYEAQ. The CDR3 protein is CASSLVVGDSGEQYF. CDR3 DNA: TGTGCCAGCAGCTTAGTTGTGGGGGATTCGGGGGAGCAGTACTTC.

Notes on this clone: This same CDR3 is encoded by further DNA sequences in the sample. V and J are TRBV27 and TRBJ1-5; 7 bases are shared with TRBD1. The junction had 3 bases not matched to a gene; V was cut back by 3 bases and J by 4 bases. The CDR3 is 14 amino acids. CDR1 and CDR2 (germline): MNHEY, SMNVEV (reference sequence). As DNA, the CDR3 is TGTGCCAGCAGTTTCCAGGGGGGGAATCAGCCCCAGCATTTT. It is translated as CASSFQGGNQPQHF.

This chain connects TRBV11-2 to TRBJ2-1, with 12 nucleotides matching TRBD2. V shed 0 bases and J 9 bases; nucleotides not matched to a gene: 6. This CDR3 spans 16 amino acids. Germline V gene lookup returns CDR1 SGHAT and CDR2 FQNNGV. Here the CDR3 DNA reads TGTGCCAGCAGCTTAGAGGTAACTAGCGGGAGGTTTGAGCAGTTCTTC. Translating it yields CASSLEVTSGRFEQFF.

The chain recombines TRBV7-6 with TRBJ1-1, with a weak D call TRBD1 (5 bases). The CDR3 has 12 residues. Looked up from germline, CDR1 is SGHVS and CDR2 is FNYEAQ. Trimming took 2 bases from V and 10 from J, leaving 11 bases between them. CDR3 loop: CASSLQGQGAFF. DNA of the CDR3: TGTGCCAGCAGCTTACAGGGCCAGGGAGCTTTCTTT.

About this clone: Other DNA sequences in this specimen translate into the identical CDR3. The V and J genes are TRBV11-2 and TRBJ2-7, with no clear D. The CDR3 length is 12 residues. The V and J ends lost 2 bases and 4 bases respectively, with 6 bases between them. Germline-derived CDR1 and CDR2 are SGHAT and FQNNGV. The CDR3 sequence is CASSLNLYEQYF. CDR3 sequence (DNA): TGTGCCAGCAGCTTAAATCTGTACGAGCAGTACTTC.

The chain joins TRBV4-3 to TRBJ2-5; D gene uncertain. The CDR3 is 15 amino acids. The germline V gene encodes CDR1 LGHNA and CDR2 YSLEER. V was cut by 0 bases and J by 3 bases, with 11 bases left in between. In nucleotides, the CDR3 is TGCGCCAGCAGCCAAGAATCAACATTAGAAGAGACCCAGTACTTC. Its protein is CASSQESTLEETQYF.

The gene calls are TRBV30 and TRBJ2-7, with D perhaps TRBD1 (6 bases). This CDR3 has 13 residues. V was clipped by 3 bases and J by 1 base, with 10 bases between them. CDR1 and CDR2 (germline): GTSNPN, SVGIG (reference sequence). The CDR3 protein is CAWRDQGSYEQYF. DNA of the CDR3: TGTGCCTGGAGGGATCAGGGGTCCTACGAGCAGTACTTC. Filled out from reference TRBV30 and TRBJ2-7, the complete variable domain reads SQTIHQWPATLVQPVGSPLSLECTVEGTSNPNLYWYRQAAGRGLQLLFYSVGIGQISSEVPQNLSASRPQDRQFILSSKKLLLSDSGFYLCAWRDQGSYEQYFGPGTRLTVT.

The chain is built from TRBV7-3 and TRBJ2-1; D is unresolved. This CDR3 contains 14 residues. CDR1 and CDR2 (germline): SGHTA, FQGTGA. V lost 5 bases and J lost 6, with 14 bases in between. CDR3 nucleotide sequence: TGTGCCAGCAGCCCAGCACCATCGGGCAATGAGCAGTTCTTC. Its translation: CASSPAPSGNEQFF.

This clone appeared a single time. Other DNA sequences in this specimen translate into the identical CDR3. The chain uses TRBV5-6 and TRBJ1-1; D unresolved. The CDR3 covers 13 residues. V lost 1 base and J lost 1, with 5 bases in between. The germline V gene has CDR1 SGHDT and CDR2 YYEEEE. CDR3 DNA sequence: TGTGCCAGCAGCTTGTCTGAGAACACTGAAGCTTTCTTT. Protein sequence: CASSLSENTEAFF.

The chain uses TRBV6-5 and TRBJ1-2; TRBD1 aligns across 7 bases. CDR3 length: 16 residues. CDR1 and CDR2 (germline): MNHEY, SVGAGI. V was clipped by 2 bases and J by 3 bases; unmatched bases: 9. The CDR3 DNA sequence: TGTGCCAGCAGTTACACTCGAACCACAGGGGACTATGGCTACACCTTC. Protein: CASSYTRTTGDYGYTF.